The 24 T cell receptor beta chains presented below share a single source sample, sequenced in a study of T-cell reconstitution after alpha-beta-depleted transplantation in children (dated by TCRdb to the mid-2010s). Explained via the paper, the treatment or condition label denotes: allogeneic hematopoietic cell transplantation with graft depleted of TCRalphabeta T cells and CD19 B cells. Libraries were made using PCR. The run used an Illumina HiSeq 2500. Molecular barcoding was employed in the preparation of TCR libraries, with unique molecular identifiers being used to normalize TCRbeta repertoire quantification. In TCRdb, the public reads were trimmed at Q25 with fastp and aligned with MiXCR, with productive beta chains retained. Each entry merges the rows of one CDR3 protein and shows their most common DNA and genes. For this sample there are some 830,000 distinct CDR3 sequences; 15% to 20% appear just once. In total, the top ten clones hold approximately 4.5% of the sample.

The starting material was PBMCs, mostly from graft donor cells, obtained 360 days after TCRalphabeta/CD19-depleted stem cell transplant. The receptors derive from a male patient younger than 18 who had a stem cell transplant for acute lymphoblastic leukemia, so the T cells may come from the graft donor.

This clonotype was picked up many times. The J gene is TRBJ1-2, the V gene TRBV4-1; tentative D call: TRBD1 (5 bases). The germline gives CDR1 MGHRA, CDR2 YSYEKL. The CDR3 length is 17 residues. V was shortened by 0 bases and J by 4 bases, with 18 bases between the two germline ends. The CDR3 bases are TGCGCCAGCAGCCAAGACCAGGGCGATCTGGAATTCTATGGCTACACCTTC. It codes for CASSQDQGDLEFYGYTF.

The gene calls are TRBV19 and TRBJ2-5; possible D gene TRBD1, 6 bases. Trimming left V 3 bases short and J 4 bases short, with 12 bases between. The CDR3 is 14 residues long. Looked up from germline, CDR1 is LNHDA and CDR2 is SQIVND (reference sequence). The CDR3 region is CASSIADSGETQYF. Here the CDR3 DNA reads TGTGCCAGTAGTATCGCGGACAGCGGAGAGACCCAGTACTTC.

There are a few counts of this clonotype. The rearrangement links TRBV3-1 to TRBJ2-1, with 8 bases that match TRBD2. Germline loops: CDR1 LGHDT, CDR2 YNNKEL (reference sequence). Losses at the gene ends were 4 bases for V and 0 bases for J; bases not matched to a gene: 5. This CDR3 region has 16 residues. This CDR3 reads CASSRFTSGSYNEQFF. CDR3 DNA: TGTGCCAGCAGCCGCTTCACTAGCGGCTCCTACAATGAGCAGTTCTTC.

This clonotype was picked up many times. The rearrangement uses TRBV12-3 or TRBV12-4 and TRBJ1-2; D is ambiguous. The V gene lost 0 bases and the J gene lost 8 bases, with 4 bases spanning the gap. This CDR3 contains 11 residues. CDR3 sequence reads: CASSLAGGYTF. As DNA, the CDR3 is TGTGCCAGCAGTTTAGCTGGCGGCTACACCTTC.

This clonotype was recorded once. The V and J genes are TRBV12-3 or TRBV12-4 and TRBJ1-2; a possible D gene is TRBD1 (6 bases). Between the trimmed V and J ends, which lost 5 bases and 8 bases, there was a span of 15 bases. This CDR3 is built from 13 residues. CDR3 DNA: TGTGCCAGCAGTACCCTTATCAGGGGCGGCTACACCTTC. Translation: CASSTLIRGGYTF.

This clonotype was seen at least ten times. The chain couples TRBV5-1 to TRBJ2-1; unclear D gene. The CDR3 is 15 residues long. Germline V gene sequence: CDR1 SGHRS, CDR2 YFSETQ. V shed 5 bases and J shed 0 bases, with 12 bases lying between them. In DNA, the CDR3 is TGCGCCAGCAGTTATGACTCAAGCTCCTACAATGAGCAGTTCTTC. Amino acids: CASSYDSSSYNEQFF.

This clonotype was picked up a small number of times. The chain uses TRBV7-3 and TRBJ1-2; D gene unclear. The length of the CDR3 is 14 residues. The V and J ends lost 5 bases and 4 bases respectively, with 14 bases between them. Germline CDR1 and CDR2: SGHTA and FQGTGA. The CDR3 DNA is TGTGCCAGCAGCCCTACCGCAGCCAGCTATGGCTACACCTTC. Protein sequence: CASSPTAASYGYTF.

The V gene is TRBV9, the J gene TRBJ1-2, with 8 bases identical to TRBD1. Unmatched junction bases numbered 5, after V lost 5 bases and J lost 5 bases. The germline V gene has CDR1 SGDLS and CDR2 YYNGEE. This CDR3 has 13 amino acids. CDR3 bases: TGTGCCAGCAGTAACCGACAGGGGTATGGCTACACCTTC. This codes for CASSNRQGYGYTF.

This clonotype was counted ten times or more. The gene calls are TRBV29-1 and TRBJ2-7; possible D gene TRBD2, 5 bases. The ends were cut back, 4 bases at V and 6 bases at J, with 16 bases in the middle. Germline V CDR1 and CDR2: SQVTM, ANQGSEA. The length of the CDR3 is 13 residues. CDR3 in amino acids: CSVGAAARVEQYF. The DNA for the CDR3 is TGCAGCGTTGGTGCAGCAGCGAGGGTCGAGCAGTACTTC.

Many counts were recorded for this clonotype. This chain links TRBV9 with TRBJ2-3, with TRBD2 matching 13 bases. This CDR3 is 16 amino acids long. Trimming cost V 2 bases and J 4 bases; bases outside gene matches: 4. The germline V gene has CDR1 SGDLS and CDR2 YYNGEE. For the CDR3, the DNA is TGTGCCAGCAGCGTTAGACTAGCGGGAGGTGCAGATACGCAGTATTTT. This sequence encodes CASSVRLAGGADTQYF. Full variable domain (remainder filled in from reference TRBV9 and TRBJ2-3): DSGVTQTPKHLITATGQRVTLRCSPRSGDLSVYWYQQSLDQGLQFLIQYYNGEERAKGNILERFSAQQFPDLHSELNLSSLELGDSALYFCASSVRLAGGADTQYFGPGTRLTVL.

The CDR3 region has the DNA TGTGCCAGCAGCTTCCGGGGGACCGGTATTGGCGAGCAGTACTTC. The encoded protein is CASSFRGTGIGEQYF. This chain joins TRBV5-6 and TRBJ2-7; D might be TRBD2 (6 bases). Germline assignment: CDR1 SGHDT and CDR2 YYEEEE. The V and J ends lost 2 bases and 6 bases respectively, with 18 bases between them. There are 15 residues in the CDR3.

The chain joins TRBV20-1 to TRBJ1-6; D is possibly TRBD1 (5 bases). With 1 base removed from V and 8 bases from J, the gap between germline ends came to 9 bases. The CDR3 runs to 13 residues. The germline gives CDR1 DFQATT, CDR2 SNEGSKA (reference sequence). The CDR3 reads CSARGTRHSPLHF. CDR3 nucleotide sequence: TGCAGTGCTAGAGGGACAAGGCATTCACCCCTCCACTTT.

V and J are TRBV6-2 or TRBV6-3 and TRBJ1-6; D not resolved. Germline CDR1 is MNHEY and CDR2 is SVGEGT. Trimming took off 4 bases at V and 5 bases at J, with 9 bases between the two ends. This CDR3 is 14 amino acids long. CDR3 coding DNA: TGTGCCAGCAGTTTCGGGCCGAATAATTCACCCCTCCACTTT. This sequence encodes CASSFGPNNSPLHF.

This chain uses TRBV7-9 with TRBJ2-1, with a possible D match to TRBD2 (5 bases). V was clipped by 4 bases and J by 8 bases, with 18 bases between them. The V gene's germline CDR1 is SEHNR and CDR2 FQNEAQ (reference sequence). This CDR3 comprises 15 residues. The CDR3: CASSSYRDQTDEQFF. The CDR3 DNA reads TGTGCCAGCAGCTCATACCGGGATCAAACGGATGAGCAGTTCTTC.

In this sample, this clonotype turned up a few times. The gene calls are TRBV7-9 and TRBJ1-1; TRBD1 agrees at 7 bases. Germline CDR1 SEHNR, CDR2 FQNEAQ (reference sequence). J gave up 4 bases and V 1 base, and 3 bases lay outside the gene matches. CDR3 length: 14 residues. The DNA for the CDR3 is TGTGCCAGCAGCTTAGAGCAGGGGGGCACTGAAGCTTTCTTT. This translates into CASSLEQGGTEAFF.

This clonotype was counted at least ten times. The J gene is TRBJ2-7, the V gene TRBV5-1; D unresolved. V was pared by 0 bases and J by 7 bases, with 11 bases between. CDR1 and CDR2 (germline): SGHRS, YFSETQ. The CDR3 length is 13 residues. The CDR3 is CASSLVPGYEQYF. CDR3 DNA: TGCGCCAGCAGCTTGGTTCCAGGATATGAGCAGTACTTC.

This clonotype was detected a few times. The gene calls are TRBV5-1 and TRBJ2-5; 10 nucleotides match TRBD2. The CDR3 is 16 amino acids. Unmatched junction bases numbered 5, after V lost 1 base and J lost 2 bases. The germline V gene encodes CDR1 SGHRS and CDR2 YFSETQ. The CDR3, as DNA: TGCGCCAGCAGCTTGTCAACTAGCGGGAAGCAAGAGACCCAGTACTTC. It translates to CASSLSTSGKQETQYF.

A few counts support this clonotype. The chain couples TRBV6-7 to TRBJ2-1, with TRBD2 matching 13 bases. TRBV6-7 is placed among ORFs of uncertain function. V was clipped by 6 bases and J by 1 base; unmatched bases: 12. This CDR3 contains 19 residues. The DNA for the CDR3 is TGTGCCAGCAGCCATCGGACTAGCGGGAGTAGAAAGTCCTACAATGAGCAGTTCTTC. The encoded protein is CASSHRTSGSRKSYNEQFF.

Only a few counts were recorded for this clonotype. V is TRBV7-9 and J is TRBJ2-1; 8 bases match TRBD2. V shed 1 base, J shed 7 bases, and the junction held 9 bases outside the gene matches. The CDR3 consists of 16 residues. The V gene's germline CDR1 is SEHNR and CDR2 FQNEAQ (reference sequence). CDR3 in amino acids: CASSLEAGALGNEQFF. Written as DNA, the CDR3 is TGTGCCAGCAGCTTAGAAGCGGGAGCTTTGGGGAATGAGCAGTTCTTC.

This clonotype showed up many times. The gene calls are TRBV11-2 and TRBJ2-2, with 8 bases aligning to TRBD2. Germline CDR1 SGHAT, CDR2 FQNNGV. Unmatched junction bases numbered 4, after V lost 8 bases and J lost 2 bases. The CDR3 spans 14 residues. The CDR3 DNA reads TGTGCCAGCCGCCGGACTAGCAACACCGGGGAGCTGTTTTTT. Translation: CASRRTSNTGELFF.

The rearrangement links TRBV5-1 to TRBJ2-1; 7 bases are a match to TRBD2. The CDR3 consists of 17 residues. J was trimmed by 0 bases and V by 3 bases; bases with no gene match: 9. Germline values: CDR1 SGHRS, CDR2 YFSETQ. The CDR3 sequence is CASSSLGEGSSYNEQFF. The CDR3 nucleotides are TGCGCCAGCAGCTCATTGGGGGAGGGGTCCTCCTACAATGAGCAGTTCTTC.

The chain links TRBV19 to TRBJ2-3; 10 bases map to TRBD2. The CDR3 contains 15 residues. CDR1 is LNHDA and CDR2 is SQIVND in the germline V gene (reference sequence). Trimming removed 10 bases from V and 2 bases from J; junction bases left unmatched: 9. CDR3 amino acids: CATSFSGRLTDTQYF. In DNA form, the CDR3 reads TGTGCCACCTCCTTTAGCGGGAGGCTCACAGATACGCAGTATTTT.

This clonotype was observed a handful of times. J is TRBJ2-1 and V is TRBV7-8; D call uncertain. The CDR3 is 16 residues long. Germline V CDR1 and CDR2: SGHVS, FQNEAQ. V lost 5 bases and J 5 bases, leaving 19 bases between the germline ends. This CDR3 is CASSKPDGYGDNEQFF. CDR3 nucleotide sequence: TGTGCCAGCAGCAAGCCGGATGGGTACGGTGACAATGAGCAGTTCTTC.

This clonotype has only a few counts. The chain couples TRBV12-3 or TRBV12-4 to TRBJ2-1; 8 bases map to TRBD2. CDR3 length: 13 residues. The V gene end was trimmed by 6 bases and the J gene end by 2 bases; junction bases not matched to a gene: 0. CDR3 sequence (DNA): TGTGCCAGCAGACTAGCGGCCTACAATGAGCAGTTCTTC. Its translation: CASRLAAYNEQFF.